One sample yielded the 23 T cell receptor beta chains listed below, sequenced in a study of blood T cell repertoires in COVID-19. Sequencing was performed with immunoSEQ multiplex PCR; in TCRdb, only in-frame clones are kept and a portion is missing. The table includes roughly 30,000 clones, approximately 88% detected once. The specimen sequenced was peripheral blood. These receptors were obtained from a human donor in a cohort sampled during active COVID-19.

This clone occurred once. V gene TRBV12-3 or TRBV12-4 combines with J gene TRBJ1-5, with 7 bases aligning to TRBD1. CDR3 length: 13 amino acids. V shed 6 bases and J 6 bases; nucleotides not matched to a gene: 5. The CDR3 sequence is CASSYRQGQPQHF. CDR3 in DNA: TGTGCCAGCAGCTATCGACAGGGTCAGCCCCAGCATTTT.

Only a few counts were recorded for this clone. The chain combines TRBV7-9 with TRBJ2-7; possible D gene TRBD2, 6 bases. Germline CDR1 is SEHNR and CDR2 is FQNEAQ (reference sequence). The germline V and J ends were trimmed by 5 bases and 2 bases, with 13 bases remaining between them. The CDR3 runs 14 residues. The CDR3 DNA follows: TGTGCCAGCAGCCTGGCAGGGAGGCCCTACGAGCAGTACTTC. Residues: CASSLAGRPYEQYF. The complete variable domain, with remaining parts taken from reference TRBV7-9 and TRBJ2-7, reads DTGVSQNPRHKITKRGQNVTFRCDPISEHNRLYWYRQTLGQGPEFLTYFQNEAQLEKSRLLSDRFSAERPKGSFSTLEIQRTEQGDSAMYLCASSLAGRPYEQYFGPGTRLTVT.

The chain links TRBV3-1 (or the pseudogene TRBV3-2) to TRBJ2-5; 8 nucleotides line up with TRBD2. The CDR3 has 15 amino acids. Germline loops: CDR1 LGHDT, CDR2 YNNKEL (reference sequence). V dropped 1 base and J dropped 4; count of bases not matched to a gene: 5. This chain's CDR3 is CASSQAGGPIETQYF. The CDR3 bases are TGTGCCAGCAGCCAAGCGGGGGGGCCAATAGAGACCCAGTACTTC.

The chain combines TRBV19 with TRBJ2-2; D is possibly TRBD1 (5 bases). The CDR3 runs to 14 residues. V was cut by 2 bases and J by 7 bases, with 11 bases left in between. Germline assignment: CDR1 LNHDA and CDR2 SQIVND (reference sequence). This CDR3 reads CASSIQGTVGELFF. CDR3 sequence (DNA): TGTGCCAGTAGTATACAGGGTACGGTCGGGGAGCTGTTTTTT. The whole variable domain, filled in from reference TRBV19 and TRBJ2-2, reads DGGITQSPKYLFRKEGQNVTLSCEQNLNHDAMYWYRQDPGQGLRLIYYSQIVNDFQKGDIAEGYSVSREKKESFPLTVTSAQKNPTAFYLCASSIQGTVGELFFGEGSRLTVL.

The chain uses TRBV7-2 and TRBJ1-2; perhaps TRBD1 as D (6 bases). The CDR3 is 16 amino acids. The V end was cut by 2 bases, the J end by 4 bases, with 17 bases between. The V gene's germline CDR1 is SGHTA and CDR2 FQGNSA. CDR3 nucleotides: TGTGCCAGCAGCTTAAGGGCCGGGACATCTGCCTATGGCTACACCTTC. This sequence encodes CASSLRAGTSAYGYTF.

The chain joins TRBV10-3 to TRBJ2-1; 8 positions match TRBD2. After removal of 8 bases from V and 2 bases from J, the junction contained 5 bases not matched to a gene. This CDR3 is built from 14 residues. Germline V lookup: CDR1 ENHRY, CDR2 SYGVKD. The CDR3 sequence: CAIAGGGTYNEQFF. The CDR3 DNA sequence: TGTGCCATCGCTGGCGGGGGGACCTACAATGAGCAGTTCTTC.

V gene TRBV3-1 (or the pseudogene TRBV3-2) combines with J gene TRBJ2-5, with 7 bases fitting TRBD2. The germline V gene has CDR1 LGHDT and CDR2 YNNKEL (reference sequence). The CDR3 length is 14 residues. V trimming: 4 bases; J trimming: 5 bases; junction bases outside the gene matches: 7. CDR3 DNA sequence: TGTGCCAGCAGCCCGGGACTGGGGGGGGAGACCCAGTACTTC. Translating it yields CASSPGLGGETQYF.

The gene calls are TRBV6-2 or TRBV6-3 and TRBJ2-5; D may be TRBD2 (6 bases). The CDR3 has 14 amino acids. Trimming removed 2 bases from V and 3 bases from J, with 10 bases in between. Germline lookup yields CDR1 MNHEY and CDR2 SVGEGT. This CDR3 is CASSYRRGEETQYF. In DNA, the CDR3 is TGTGCCAGCAGTTACCGGCGGGGAGAAGAGACCCAGTACTTC.

The rearrangement uses TRBV9 and TRBJ2-7; TRBD2 aligns across 7 bases. The germline V gene encodes CDR1 SGDLS and CDR2 YYNGEE. The ends lost 0 bases at V and 2 bases at J; junction bases unmatched: 5. This CDR3 contains 15 residues. The CDR3 here is CASSVASGATYEQYF. CDR3 sequence (DNA): TGTGCCAGCAGCGTAGCGAGCGGGGCCACCTACGAGCAGTACTTC.

This clone has a handful of counts. The rearrangement uses TRBV7-2 and TRBJ2-7; D uncertain. Per germline, CDR1 SGHTA and CDR2 FQGNSA. Trimming cost V 0 bases and J 2 bases, with 14 bases left between them. This CDR3 has 16 amino acids. In DNA, the CDR3 is TGTGCCAGCAGCTTAGCGAGGATACTTCTTACCTACGAGCAGTACTTC. Amino acids: CASSLARILLTYEQYF.

The chain employs TRBV27 and TRBJ1-2; D is perhaps TRBD1 (5 bases). This CDR3 spans 14 amino acids. Germline values: CDR1 MNHEY, CDR2 SMNVEV (reference sequence). Deletions cut 5 bases from V and 4 bases from J, with 14 bases between. CDR3 in DNA: TGTGCCAGCAGTCCTCCGGGGGGGGGCTATGGCTACACCTTC. Translation: CASSPPGGGYGYTF.

The chain joins TRBV9 to TRBJ2-5, with 7 bases matching TRBD1. The CDR3 totals 14 residues. Germline V gene data show CDR1 as SGDLS and CDR2 as YYNGEE. The V segment lost 2 bases and the J segment 9 bases; nucleotides outside the gene matches: 10. In nucleotides, the CDR3 is TGTGCCAGCAGCGTGGCGACAGGGATGGGCTCCCAGTACTTC. Its translation: CASSVATGMGSQYF.

This clone was observed once. The J gene is TRBJ2-7, the V gene TRBV9, with D perhaps TRBD1 (5 bases). Looked up from germline, CDR1 is SGDLS and CDR2 is YYNGEE. The length of the CDR3 is 16 residues. Trimming stripped 4 bases from V and 1 base from J, with 18 bases between. CDR3 sequence (DNA): TGTGCCAGCAGCCCATATTGGGGCCCACTTTCCTACGAGCAGTACTTC. Translated: CASSPYWGPLSYEQYF.

V and J are TRBV19 and TRBJ2-3; 8 nucleotides line up with TRBD2. The CDR3 consists of 16 residues. Germline CDR1 reads LNHDA; CDR2 reads SQIVND (reference sequence). The J segment lost 3 bases and the V segment lost 5 bases, leaving 10 bases of the junction unmatched. The CDR3 reads CASSPIRGGPTDTQYF. The CDR3 DNA follows: TGTGCCAGTAGTCCCATCCGGGGGGGCCCGACAGATACGCAGTATTTT.

The chain joins TRBV7-3 to TRBJ1-6; no definite D call. The germline V gene encodes CDR1 SGHTA and CDR2 FQGTGA. Trimming removed 0 bases from V and 3 bases from J, with 6 bases in between. The CDR3 contains 15 residues. The chain's CDR3 is CASSLTRNYNSPLHF. The CDR3 DNA sequence: TGTGCCAGCAGCTTAACGCGCAACTATAATTCACCCCTCCACTTT.

This clone was found once. J is TRBJ1-6 and V is TRBV6-5, with TRBD1 matching over 9 bases. This CDR3 has 15 amino acids. Germline loops: CDR1 MNHEY, CDR2 SVGAGI. Trimming took 6 bases from V and 5 from J; bases not matched to a gene: 5. The CDR3 loop reads CASRRDRGDNSPLHF. CDR3 sequence (DNA): TGTGCCAGCAGAAGAGACAGGGGGGATAATTCACCCCTCCACTTT.

The V and J genes are TRBV29-1 and TRBJ2-7, with a tentative D call TRBD2 (5 bases). Germline CDR1 and CDR2: SQVTM and ANQGSEA. V gave up 2 bases and J gave up 4 bases, with 15 bases separating them. The length of the CDR3 is 14 residues. CDR3 DNA sequence: TGCAGCGTTGAATTGGCAGGCGAGGGATACGAGCAGTACTTC. This codes for CSVELAGEGYEQYF.

V gene TRBV9 combines with J gene TRBJ2-2, with 13 bases aligning to TRBD2. The CDR3 spans 16 residues. In germline, CDR1 is SGDLS, CDR2 YYNGEE. Trimming removed 4 bases from V and 4 bases from J; junction bases left unmatched: 4. DNA for the CDR3: TGTGCCAGCAGCTCTGGACTAGCGGGGGCCACCGGGGAGCTGTTTTTT. The encoded protein is CASSSGLAGATGELFF.

V is TRBV18 and J is TRBJ2-2; 8 positions match TRBD1. CDR1 is KGHSH and CDR2 is LQKENI in the germline V gene. V shed 6 bases and J 4 bases; nucleotides not matched to a gene: 4. There are 14 residues in the CDR3. CDR3 sequence (DNA): TGTGCCAGCTCTATAACAGGGGGCACCGGGGAGCTGTTTTTT. It encodes CASSITGGTGELFF.

The rearrangement links TRBV7-9 to TRBJ2-3, with TRBD2 matching over 14 bases. The CDR3 spans 18 residues. Trimming at V came to 4 bases and at J to 2 bases, leaving 8 bases not matched to a gene. Germline CDR1 reads SEHNR; CDR2 reads FQNEAQ (reference sequence). This chain's CDR3 is CASSSGTSGGPSTDTQYF. In DNA form, the CDR3 reads TGTGCCAGCAGCTCCGGGACTAGCGGGGGACCCTCCACAGATACGCAGTATTTT.

The chain has TRBV20-1 and TRBJ1-4; D possibly corresponds to TRBD1 (6 bases). Germline CDR1 DFQATT, CDR2 SNEGSKA (reference sequence). V shed 3 bases and J shed 8 bases, with 13 bases lying between them. The CDR3 runs to 13 residues. CDR3 region: CSASPQGYEKLFF. The DNA of the CDR3 is TGCAGTGCTAGTCCTCAGGGGTACGAAAAACTGTTTTTT.

The V call is TRBV11-3, the J call TRBJ2-2, with D perhaps matching TRBD1 (5 bases). The CDR3 covers 14 residues. V lost 5 bases and J lost 4, with 11 bases in between. Germline CDR1 is SGHNT and CDR2 is YENEEA. DNA of the CDR3: TGTGCCAGCAGCCGTCAAAGGGGCACCGGGGAGCTGTTTTTT. Its translation: CASSRQRGTGELFF.

This clone has more than one count but fewer than ten. V and J are TRBV9 and TRBJ1-2; 9 bases match TRBD1. V was clipped by 3 bases and J by 7 bases; unmatched bases: 10. The CDR3 is made up of 15 amino acids. Germline lookup yields CDR1 SGDLS and CDR2 YYNGEE. CDR3 coding DNA: TGTGCCAGCAGCGCAGAGGGACAGGGCCGTCTTGGCTACACCTTC. Residues: CASSAEGQGRLGYTF.